The entry below describes one TCR beta chain. The data belong to a study of blood T cell repertoires in COVID-19. Study details: COVID-19 samples from acute and convalescent phases originated in the United States, Italy and Spain.

Study processing details: Reference gene primer amplification gave estimated nucleated cell counts. TCRdb's table, derived via immunoSEQ multiplex PCR, lists solely in-frame clones and lacks some. V and J calls and clone size are as listed in that table; D and trimming were resolved from the DNA. The repertoire holds about 240,000 clones, with around 86% as singletons. This CDR3 has 12 residues. CDR1 is MNHNS and CDR2 is SASEGT in the germline V gene. The V gene lost 1 base and the J gene lost 4 bases, with 3 bases spanning the gap. The V and J genes are TRBV6-1 and TRBJ2-3; D unresolved. Specimen: peripheral blood. The receptor was isolated from a woman in her seventies with active or convalescent COVID-19. CDR3 sequence reads: CASSEVSDTQYF. In DNA, the CDR3 is TGTGCCAGCAGTGAAGTCTCAGATACGCAGTATTTT.